This TCR beta chain was recovered during a study of cytomegalovirus exposure and HLA in healthy donors. Germline V gene lookup returns CDR1 LNHDA and CDR2 SQIVND (reference sequence). Trimming removed 9 bases at V and 6 bases at J, with 17 bases between. This CDR3 has 13 residues. Vbeta (60) and Jbeta (13) primers were used in the PCR. The method was immunoSEQ multiplex PCR; TCRdb's version includes in-frame clones alone and lacks a portion of them. This table holds under 130,000 clones, roughly 15% found once. This clone occurred a few times. The chain carries TRBV19 and TRBJ2-5; the D gene is possibly TRBD2 (6 bases). Material: PBMCs. The source of this sequence is a female donor in good health and CMV-seronegative. CDR3 nucleotide sequence: TGTGCCAGATCCCTTCGCGGGATCCAGACCCAGTACTTC. It yields the protein CARSLRGIQTQYF.